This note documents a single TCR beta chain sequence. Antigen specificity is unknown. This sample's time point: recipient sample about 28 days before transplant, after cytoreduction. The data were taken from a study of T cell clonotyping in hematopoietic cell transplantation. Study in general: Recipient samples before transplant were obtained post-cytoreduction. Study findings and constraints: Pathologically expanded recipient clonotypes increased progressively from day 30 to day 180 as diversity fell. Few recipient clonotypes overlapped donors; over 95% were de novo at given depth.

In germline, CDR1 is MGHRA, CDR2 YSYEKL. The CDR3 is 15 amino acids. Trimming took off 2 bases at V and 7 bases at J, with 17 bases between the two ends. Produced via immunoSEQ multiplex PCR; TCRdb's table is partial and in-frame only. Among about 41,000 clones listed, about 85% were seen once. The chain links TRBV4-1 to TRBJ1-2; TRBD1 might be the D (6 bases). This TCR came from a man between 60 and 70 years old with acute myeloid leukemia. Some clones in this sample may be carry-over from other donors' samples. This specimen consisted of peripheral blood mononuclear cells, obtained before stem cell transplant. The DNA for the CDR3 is TGCGCCAGCAGCCAACCCCCGGACAGCCCTTCTGGCTACACCTTC. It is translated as CASSQPPDSPSGYTF.